These 32 T cell receptor beta chains originate from one sample sequenced in a study of blood T cell repertoires in COVID-19. The repertoire was sequenced with immunoSEQ multiplex PCR; TCRdb's copy has only in-frame clones and lacks some. The table shows roughly 200,000 clones, with 60% to 85% occurring only once. Specimen: peripheral blood. These receptors were collected from a woman in her 70s with acute or convalescent COVID-19.

The chain uses TRBV19 and TRBJ2-3; TRBD1 agrees at 7 bases. The CDR3 covers 15 residues. Germline CDR1 reads LNHDA; CDR2 reads SQIVND (reference sequence). V was clipped by 4 bases and J by 9 bases; unmatched bases: 13. The CDR3 loop reads CASSTRDRVEDTQYF. Written as DNA, the CDR3 is TGTGCCAGTAGTACCCGAGACAGGGTAGAGGACACGCAGTATTTT.

The chain combines TRBV25-1 with TRBJ2-5; the match to TRBD2 covers 8 bases. Germline assignment: CDR1 MGHDK and CDR2 SYGVNS. This CDR3 has 13 residues. V was clipped by 5 bases and J by 5 bases; unmatched bases: 4. CDR3 DNA sequence: TGTGCCAGCAGTCGGGAGGGCCACGAGACCCAGTACTTC. It translates to CASSREGHETQYF.

V is TRBV3-1 (or the pseudogene TRBV3-2) and J is TRBJ2-3; D is perhaps TRBD1 (6 bases). Trimming left V 1 base short and J 2 bases short, with 13 bases between. This CDR3 region has 16 residues. The germline gives CDR1 LGHDT, CDR2 YNNKEL (reference sequence). As DNA, the CDR3 is TGTGCCAGCAGCCAAGCTGGACAGCTTTTCACAGATACGCAGTATTTT. It codes for CASSQAGQLFTDTQYF.

The V and J genes are TRBV9 and TRBJ1-1, with TRBD1 identical over 10 bases. J was trimmed by 10 bases and V by 4 bases; bases with no gene match: 10. The CDR3 sequence is 14 residues long. Germline V gene lookup returns CDR1 SGDLS and CDR2 YYNGEE. The CDR3 DNA follows: TGTGCCAGCAGCCAAGGACAGGGGGAGATCCCAGCTTTCTTT. This codes for CASSQGQGEIPAFF.

The chain joins TRBV7-9 to TRBJ2-1, with 10 bases that match TRBD2. The CDR3 has 14 amino acids. V lost 3 bases and J lost 9; bases outside the gene matches: 5. In germline, CDR1 is SEHNR, CDR2 FQNEAQ (reference sequence). The chain's CDR3 is CASSFMLAGVEQFF. CDR3 in DNA: TGTGCCAGCAGCTTTATGCTAGCGGGAGTTGAGCAGTTCTTC.

The chain carries TRBV25-1 and TRBJ2-3; 9 nucleotides line up with TRBD2. The CDR3 length is 16 residues. V shed 8 bases, J shed 4 bases, and the junction held 13 bases outside the gene matches. Per germline, CDR1 MGHDK and CDR2 SYGVNS. This chain's CDR3 is CASRRDLAGKPDTQYF. The CDR3 region has the DNA TGTGCCAGCCGAAGGGATCTAGCGGGGAAGCCAGATACGCAGTATTTT.

V usage is TRBV19 and J usage is TRBJ2-1; TRBD2 matches at 8 bases. The trim removed 4 bases at V and 8 bases at J, leaving 13 bases unmatched. Germline assignment: CDR1 LNHDA and CDR2 SQIVND (reference sequence). This CDR3 comprises 16 residues. CDR3 protein: CASSTFAESGSYEQFF. The CDR3 DNA is TGTGCCAGTAGTACTTTCGCGGAGAGCGGGAGCTATGAGCAGTTCTTC.

The genes are TRBV5-6 and TRBJ2-4; the D gene is possibly TRBD1 (6 bases). Germline CDR1 is SGHDT and CDR2 is YYEEEE. The CDR3 runs to 13 residues. Trimming took off 2 bases at V and 5 bases at J, with 8 bases between the two ends. The CDR3 sequence: CASSFWTENIQYF. DNA for the CDR3: TGTGCCAGCAGCTTCTGGACAGAAAACATTCAGTACTTC.

The V call is TRBV7-8, the J call TRBJ2-2, with D possibly TRBD2 on 7 matching bases. This CDR3 has 14 residues. Germline V CDR1 and CDR2: SGHVS, FQNEAQ. V was pared by 6 bases and J by 4 bases, with 12 bases between. The CDR3 DNA is TGTGCCAGCAGATTTAGGGGGGGCACCGGGGAGCTGTTTTTT. Protein sequence: CASRFRGGTGELFF. The full variable domain, completed using reference TRBV7-8 and TRBJ2-2, is GAGVSQSPRYKVAKRGQDVALRCDPISGHVSLFWYQQALGQGPEFLTYFQNEAQLDKSGLPSDRFFAERPEGSVSTLKIQRTQQEDSAVYLCASRFRGGTGELFFGEGSRLTVL.

CDR3 amino acids: CASSDSGLETQYF. The CDR3 nucleotides read TGTGCCAGCAGTGACAGTGGCCTGGAGACCCAGTACTTC. The chain uses TRBV2 and TRBJ2-5; D gene uncertain. From germline, CDR1 is SNHLY and CDR2 FYNNEI. CDR3 length: 13 residues. V was clipped by 3 bases and J by 5 bases, with 10 bases between them.

DNA of the CDR3: TGTGCCAGCAGGACTTCTGGGGCCAACGTCCTGACTTTC. It is translated as CASRTSGANVLTF. The chain employs TRBV27 and TRBJ2-6; unclear D gene. Germline V gives CDR1 MNHEY, CDR2 SMNVEV (reference sequence). This CDR3 spans 13 amino acids. The V and J ends lost 6 bases and 1 base respectively, with 4 bases between them.

This sequence joins TRBV7-9 and TRBJ1-4; D gene uncertain. Trimming took off 0 bases at V and 6 bases at J, with 11 bases between the two ends. This CDR3 contains 15 residues. The germline V gene has CDR1 SEHNR and CDR2 FQNEAQ (reference sequence). The DNA for the CDR3 is TGTGCCAGCAGCTTAGCGATGGGAGGCGATGAAAAACTGTTTTTT. As protein: CASSLAMGGDEKLFF.

The chain uses TRBV5-1 and TRBJ1-1; no clear D gene. This CDR3 is 13 amino acids long. Trimming removed 4 bases at V and 0 bases at J, with 7 bases between. Germline V gives CDR1 SGHRS, CDR2 YFSETQ. The CDR3 here is CASSQEMNTEAFF. CDR3 in DNA: TGCGCCAGCAGCCAAGAGATGAACACTGAAGCTTTCTTT.

The CDR3 reads CSVERGTGGYGYTF. The DNA for the CDR3 is TGCAGCGTTGAAAGGGGGACAGGGGGCTATGGCTACACCTTC. The chain is built from TRBV29-1 and TRBJ1-2, with TRBD1 matching 11 bases. V was clipped by 2 bases and J by 4 bases; unmatched bases: 3. The CDR3 sequence is 14 residues long. CDR1 is SQVTM and CDR2 is ANQGSEA in the germline V gene. Looking up the rest from reference TRBV29-1 and TRBJ1-2 gives the full variable domain: SAVISQKPSRDICQRGTSLTIQCQVDSQVTMMFWYRQQPGQSLTLIATANQGSEATYESGFVIDKFPISRPNLTFSTLTVSNMSPEDSSIYLCSVERGTGGYGYTFGSGTRLTVV.

The chain couples TRBV30 to TRBJ1-2; TRBD1 is a possible D gene (6 bases). Germline V CDR1 and CDR2: GTSNPN, SVGIG (reference sequence). The CDR3 is 15 amino acids. V was shortened by 0 bases and J by 0 bases, with 11 bases between the two germline ends. CDR3 DNA: TGTGCCTGGAGTGTGAGGGGGGGAACTAACTATGGCTACACCTTC. This gives the protein CAWSVRGGTNYGYTF.

V usage is TRBV19 and J usage is TRBJ2-6; 7 nucleotides match TRBD1. The CDR3 loop spans 17 amino acids. Germline CDR1 LNHDA, CDR2 SQIVND (reference sequence). Trimming removed 6 bases from V and 2 bases from J; junction bases left unmatched: 10. For the CDR3, the DNA is TGTGCCAGTAGCCGGGACAGAGAGAGCCCTGGGGCCAACGTCCTGACTTTC. This sequence encodes CASSRDRESPGANVLTF.

This clone appeared once. This sequence joins TRBV5-5 and TRBJ2-7; D unresolved. The CDR3 sequence is 13 residues long. Germline-derived CDR1 and CDR2 are SGHKS and YYEKEE (reference sequence). V was trimmed by 3 bases and J by 3 bases, leaving 10 bases between them. CDR3 region: CASSSTPYYEQYF. In DNA form, the CDR3 reads TGTGCCAGCAGCTCGACACCCTACTACGAGCAGTACTTC.

The V and J genes are TRBV15 and TRBJ2-5, with a possible D match to TRBD1 (8 bases). Trimming shortened V by 5 bases and J by 4 bases, and 20 bases separated the two germline ends. CDR1 is LNHNV, CDR2 YYDKDF, per germline (reference sequence). This CDR3 contains 16 residues. DNA for the CDR3: TGTGCCACCAGCGGGCGTCGGACAGGGAGGGGAGAGACCCAGTACTTC. Its translation is CATSGRRTGRGETQYF. Variable domain in full (rest from reference TRBV15 and TRBJ2-5): DAMVIQNPRYQVTQFGKPVTLSCSQTLNHNVMYWYQQKSSQAPKLLFHYYDKDFNNEADTPDNFQSRRPNTSFCFLDIRSPGLGDTAMYLCATSGRRTGRGETQYFGPGTRLLVL.

V gene TRBV30 combines with J gene TRBJ2-7; tentatively, D is TRBD1 (5 bases). CDR1 is GTSNPN, CDR2 SVGIG, per germline (reference sequence). The CDR3 extends over 13 amino acids. The CDR3 bases are TGTGCTTACTGGATAGGGGCTTCCTACGAGCAGTACTTC. As protein: CAYWIGASYEQYF.

About this clone: This sample also contains other DNA sequences that code for the same CDR3. This chain uses TRBV18 with TRBJ2-2; D may be TRBD1 (5 bases). The CDR3 is made up of 14 amino acids. The germline V gene has CDR1 KGHSH and CDR2 LQKENI. V gave up 1 base and J gave up 4 bases, with 7 bases separating them. The CDR3 bases are TGTGCCAGCTCACCACTTGACAGCACCGGGGAGCTGTTTTTT. As protein: CASSPLDSTGELFF.

Details on this clone: Other DNA sequences in the sample encode the same CDR3. V and J are TRBV11-2 and TRBJ2-1; possibly TRBD1 for D (6 bases). Germline V gene lookup returns CDR1 SGHAT and CDR2 FQNNGV. The CDR3 totals 14 residues. V was shortened by 1 base and J by 4 bases, with 8 bases between the two germline ends. CDR3 sequence (DNA): TGTGCCAGCAGCTTAGCGACAGGTTACAATGAGCAGTTCTTC. Translated: CASSLATGYNEQFF.

V usage is TRBV7-9 and J usage is TRBJ2-7; D is possibly TRBD2 (6 bases). Germline CDR1 reads SEHNR; CDR2 reads FQNEAQ (reference sequence). Trimming took 5 bases from V and 5 from J, leaving 22 bases between them. The CDR3 runs 16 residues. Here the CDR3 DNA reads TGTGCCAGCAGCACACACGGGACTGGCAACATACACGAGCAGTACTTC. Translating it yields CASSTHGTGNIHEQYF.

This chain joins TRBV19 and TRBJ2-7; 7 bases are shared with TRBD1. Germline V gene lookup returns CDR1 LNHDA and CDR2 SQIVND (reference sequence). The CDR3 contains 16 residues. The V and J ends lost 6 bases and 2 bases, in that order; junction bases with no gene match: 13. CDR3 amino acids: CASSLSGGARAYEQYF. CDR3 bases: TGTGCCAGTAGCCTCTCAGGGGGAGCAAGAGCCTACGAGCAGTACTTC.

The sample holds a few counts of this clone. The genes are TRBV3-1 (or the pseudogene TRBV3-2) and TRBJ1-3; no firm D call. CDR1 and CDR2 from the germline V gene are LGHDT and YNNKEL (reference sequence). V gave up 2 bases and J gave up 1 base, with 6 bases separating them. The CDR3 sequence is 14 residues long. The CDR3: CASSQLRSGNTIYF. The CDR3 DNA sequence: TGTGCCAGCAGCCAATTGAGATCTGGAAACACCATATATTTT.

The genes are TRBV6-1 and TRBJ2-7; 9 nucleotides agree with TRBD1. The CDR3 is made up of 16 amino acids. J was trimmed by 3 bases and V by 0 bases; bases with no gene match: 6. In germline, CDR1 is MNHNS, CDR2 SASEGT. As DNA, the CDR3 is TGTGCCAGCAGTGAAGCCCAACAGGGGGCCCTCTACGAGCAGTACTTC. It encodes CASSEAQQGALYEQYF.

The CDR3 sequence: CASTRTGNQPQHF. For the CDR3, the DNA is TGTGCCAGTACCCGGACAGGCAATCAGCCCCAGCATTTT. The V call is TRBV19, the J call TRBJ1-5; a weak D match, TRBD1 (6 bases). CDR1 and CDR2 from the germline V gene are LNHDA and SQIVND (reference sequence). The CDR3 runs to 13 residues. Trimming cost V 7 bases and J 2 bases, with 9 bases left between them.

This clone has only one observation. The rearrangement uses TRBV5-6 and TRBJ2-7; 8 bases fit TRBD1. V gave up 3 bases and J gave up 5 bases; unmatched junction bases: 16. The CDR3 contains 17 residues. Germline CDR1 is SGHDT and CDR2 is YYEEEE. This chain's CDR3 is CASSSGIGQGSYNEQYF. The CDR3 bases are TGTGCCAGCAGCTCCGGGATCGGACAGGGATCGTACAACGAGCAGTACTTC.

This chain connects TRBV7-3 to TRBJ2-1; 8 bases agree with TRBD2. The CDR3 spans 16 residues. Germline trimming cut 3 bases from V and 6 bases from J; bases unmatched to any gene: 10. Per germline, CDR1 SGHTA and CDR2 FQGTGA. The CDR3 loop is CASSFNAGGSFNEQFF. The CDR3 coding sequence is TGTGCCAGCAGCTTTAACGCGGGAGGATCGTTCAATGAGCAGTTCTTC.

This clone is a singleton in its sample. The rearrangement joins TRBV7-9 to TRBJ2-7, with D possibly matching TRBD2 (5 bases). Germline V CDR1 and CDR2: SEHNR, FQNEAQ (reference sequence). Trimming removed 5 bases at V and 5 bases at J, with 13 bases between. CDR3 size: 13 residues. The CDR3 nucleotides are TGTGCCAGCAGCCGGACTCAGCTACACGAGCAGTACTTC. Translation: CASSRTQLHEQYF.

For this clone: Other DNA sequences in the sample encode the same CDR3. The chain recombines TRBV6-5 with TRBJ2-7; D is unclear. V shed 2 bases and J shed 2 bases, with 10 bases lying between them. Looked up from germline, CDR1 is MNHEY and CDR2 is SVGAGI. The CDR3 covers 14 residues. CDR3 amino acids: CASSYQAGTYEQYF. The DNA for the CDR3 is TGTGCCAGCAGTTACCAGGCCGGAACCTACGAGCAGTACTTC.

The rearrangement uses TRBV28 and TRBJ1-2; perhaps TRBD1 as D (6 bases). The length of the CDR3 is 13 residues. CDR1 MDHEN and CDR2 SYDVKM come from the germline V gene. Trimming pared 6 bases from V and 8 bases from J, leaving 16 bases between. The CDR3 reads CASSWRGAEGYTF. The DNA of the CDR3 is TGTGCCAGCAGCTGGCGGGGGGCGGAAGGCTACACCTTC.

The J gene is TRBJ2-5, the V gene TRBV6-4; TRBD1 matches at 8 bases. The V gene's germline CDR1 is MRHNA and CDR2 SNTAGT. Trimming removed 5 bases from V and 5 bases from J; junction bases left unmatched: 7. The CDR3 length is 14 residues. CDR3 coding DNA: TGTGCCAGCAGTCAGGACAGGGCGGCGGAGACCCAGTACTTC. This sequence encodes CASSQDRAAETQYF.